The entry below gives a single T cell receptor beta chain sequence along with its context. Its cognate antigen is unknown. This sample was taken from a study of CD8 T cells in Susac syndrome. Study outcomes and limitations: An acknowledgment was made by the study that its TCR sequencing and HLA analysis involved relatively few individuals.

CD8+ and CD4+ T cells from blood underwent TCR beta sequencing. TEMRA cells were enriched by FACS, and CD4+ and CD8+ T cells were negatively isolated. The germline CDR1 and CDR2 sequences are DFQATT and SNEGSKA (reference sequence). This CDR3 region has 14 residues. V dropped 4 bases and J dropped 2; count of bases not matched to a gene: 8. Random-hexamer reverse transcription was applied to roughly 0.5 to 1 ug RNA. Amplification of the TCR beta CDR3 was carried out by immunoSEQ multiplex PCR, which spanned a total of 54 Vbeta and 13 Jbeta segments. MiXCR, applied by TCRdb to the immunoSEQ multiplex PCR reads, yields one record per CDR3 protein. The sample yields about 69,000 distinct CDR3 sequences, over 90% seen once.

The chain recombines TRBV20-1 with TRBJ2-7; TRBD1 matches at 7 bases. Input material: CD8+ T cells from PBMCs. The sequence derives from a human donor in good health. For the CDR3, the DNA is TGCAGTGCTACAACAGGGGATTGGACCTACGAGCAGTACTTC. The encoded protein is CSATTGDWTYEQYF.